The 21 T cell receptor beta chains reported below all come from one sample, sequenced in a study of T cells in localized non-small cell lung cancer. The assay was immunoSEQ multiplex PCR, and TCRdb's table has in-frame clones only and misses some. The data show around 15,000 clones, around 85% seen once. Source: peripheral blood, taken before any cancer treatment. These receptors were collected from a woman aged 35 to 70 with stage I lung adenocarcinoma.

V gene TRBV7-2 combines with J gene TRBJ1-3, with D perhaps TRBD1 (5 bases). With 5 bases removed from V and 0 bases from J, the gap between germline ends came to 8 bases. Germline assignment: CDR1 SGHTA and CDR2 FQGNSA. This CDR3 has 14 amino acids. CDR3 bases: TGTGCCAGCAGCCCAGGGTTCTCTGGAAACACCATATATTTT. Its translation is CASSPGFSGNTIYF.

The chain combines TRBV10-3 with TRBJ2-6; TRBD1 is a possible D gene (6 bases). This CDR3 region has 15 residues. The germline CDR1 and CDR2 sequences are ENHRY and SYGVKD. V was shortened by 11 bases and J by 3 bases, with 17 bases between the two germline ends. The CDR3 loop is CAVSQGVSGANVLTF. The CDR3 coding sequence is TGTGCCGTATCACAGGGTGTAAGTGGGGCCAACGTCCTGACTTTC.

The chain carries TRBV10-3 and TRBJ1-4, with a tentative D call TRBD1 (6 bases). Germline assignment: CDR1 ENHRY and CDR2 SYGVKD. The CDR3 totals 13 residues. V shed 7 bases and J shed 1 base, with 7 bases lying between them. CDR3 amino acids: CAIKDRTNEKLFF. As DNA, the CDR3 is TGTGCCATCAAGGACAGAACTAATGAAAAACTGTTTTTT.

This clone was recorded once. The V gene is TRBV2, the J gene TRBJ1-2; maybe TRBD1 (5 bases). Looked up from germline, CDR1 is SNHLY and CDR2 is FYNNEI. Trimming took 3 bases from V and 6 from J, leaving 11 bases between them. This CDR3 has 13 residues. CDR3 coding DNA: TGTGCCAGCAGTGATTGGGGGGGAGATGGCTACACCTTC. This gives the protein CASSDWGGDGYTF.

CDR3 nucleotide sequence: TGTGCCAGCAGTCGCGGTGGCCTCTCTGGAAACACCATATATTTT. Residues: CASSRGGLSGNTIYF. The V and J genes are TRBV6-5 and TRBJ1-3, with D uncertain. The CDR3 loop spans 15 amino acids. Per germline, CDR1 MNHEY and CDR2 SVGAGI. Trimming removed 5 bases from V and 0 bases from J, with 11 bases in between.

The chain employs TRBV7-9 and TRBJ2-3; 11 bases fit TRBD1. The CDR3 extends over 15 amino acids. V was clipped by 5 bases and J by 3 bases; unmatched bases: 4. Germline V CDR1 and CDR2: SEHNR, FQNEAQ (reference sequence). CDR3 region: CASSPGQGATDTQYF. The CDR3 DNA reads TGTGCCAGCAGCCCCGGACAGGGGGCGACAGATACGCAGTATTTT.

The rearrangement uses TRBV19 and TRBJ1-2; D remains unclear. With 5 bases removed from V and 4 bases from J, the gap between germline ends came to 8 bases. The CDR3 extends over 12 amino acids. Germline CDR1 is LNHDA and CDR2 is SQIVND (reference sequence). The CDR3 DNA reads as TGTGCCAGTAGTGTCCGAGGCTATGGCTACACCTTC. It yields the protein CASSVRGYGYTF.

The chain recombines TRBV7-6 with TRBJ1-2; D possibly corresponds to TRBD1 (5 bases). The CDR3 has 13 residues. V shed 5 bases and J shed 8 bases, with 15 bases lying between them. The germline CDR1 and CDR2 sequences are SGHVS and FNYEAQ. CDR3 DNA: TGTGCCAGCAGCCCAGGGACGGATTGGGGCTACACCTTC. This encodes CASSPGTDWGYTF.

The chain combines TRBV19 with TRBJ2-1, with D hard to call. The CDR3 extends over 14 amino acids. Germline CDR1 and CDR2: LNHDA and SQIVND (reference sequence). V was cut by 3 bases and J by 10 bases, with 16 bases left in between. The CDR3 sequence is CASSIYDFPREQFF. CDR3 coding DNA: TGTGCCAGTAGTATTTATGACTTCCCGCGGGAGCAGTTCTTC.

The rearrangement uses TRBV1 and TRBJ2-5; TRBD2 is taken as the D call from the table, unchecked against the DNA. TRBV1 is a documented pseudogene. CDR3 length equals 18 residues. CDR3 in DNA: TGCACCAGCAGCCACCCGTATCACCGCCGGAGAGGATTTTCGGCCCAGTACTTC. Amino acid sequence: CTSSHPYHRRRGFSAQYF.

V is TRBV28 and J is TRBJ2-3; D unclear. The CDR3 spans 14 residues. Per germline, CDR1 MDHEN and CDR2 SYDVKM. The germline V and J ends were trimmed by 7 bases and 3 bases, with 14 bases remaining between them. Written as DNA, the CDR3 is TGTGCCAGCAAAGGCGGTTGGTTAACAGATACGCAGTATTTT. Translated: CASKGGWLTDTQYF.

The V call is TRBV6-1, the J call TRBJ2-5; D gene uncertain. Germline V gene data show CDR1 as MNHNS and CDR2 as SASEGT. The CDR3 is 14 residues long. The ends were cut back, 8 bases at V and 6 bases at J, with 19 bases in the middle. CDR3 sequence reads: CASVWSMGMKTQYF. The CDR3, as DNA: TGTGCCAGCGTGTGGTCTATGGGGATGAAGACCCAGTACTTC.

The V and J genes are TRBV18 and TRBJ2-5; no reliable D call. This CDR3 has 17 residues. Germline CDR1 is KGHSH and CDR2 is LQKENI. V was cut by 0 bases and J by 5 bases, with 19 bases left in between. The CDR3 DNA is TGTGCCAGCTCACCACCGGGAAGGGCCGGGTTTCTGGAGACCCAGTACTTC. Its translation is CASSPPGRAGFLETQYF.

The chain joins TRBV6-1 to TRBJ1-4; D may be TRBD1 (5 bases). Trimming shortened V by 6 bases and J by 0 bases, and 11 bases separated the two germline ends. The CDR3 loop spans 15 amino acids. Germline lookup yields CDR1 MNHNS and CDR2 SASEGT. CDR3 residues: CASSVGDATNEKLFF. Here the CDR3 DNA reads TGTGCCAGCAGCGTGGGGGATGCAACTAATGAAAAACTGTTTTTT.

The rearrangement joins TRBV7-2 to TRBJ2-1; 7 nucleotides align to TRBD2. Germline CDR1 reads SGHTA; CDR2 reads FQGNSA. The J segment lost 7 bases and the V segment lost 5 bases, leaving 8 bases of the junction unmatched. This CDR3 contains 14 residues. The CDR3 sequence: CASSPSAGANEQFF. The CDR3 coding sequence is TGTGCCAGCAGCCCTAGTGCGGGAGCAAATGAGCAGTTCTTC.

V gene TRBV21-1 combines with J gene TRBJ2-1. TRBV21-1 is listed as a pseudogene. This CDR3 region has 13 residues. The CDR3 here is CASSKMTANEQFF. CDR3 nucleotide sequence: TGTGCCAGCAGCAAAATGACGGCCAATGAGCAGTTCTTC.

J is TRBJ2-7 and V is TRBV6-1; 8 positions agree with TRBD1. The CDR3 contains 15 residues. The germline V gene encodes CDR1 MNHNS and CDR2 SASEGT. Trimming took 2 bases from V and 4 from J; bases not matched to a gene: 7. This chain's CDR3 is CASSEIGTGLYEQYF. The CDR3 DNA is TGTGCCAGCAGTGAAATAGGGACAGGACTTTACGAGCAGTACTTC.

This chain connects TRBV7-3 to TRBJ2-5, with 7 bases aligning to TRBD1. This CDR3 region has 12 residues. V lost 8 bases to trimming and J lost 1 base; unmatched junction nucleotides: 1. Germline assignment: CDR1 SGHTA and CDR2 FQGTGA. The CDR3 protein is CASGDSQETQYF. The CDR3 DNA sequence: TGTGCCAGCGGGGACAGCCAAGAGACCCAGTACTTC.

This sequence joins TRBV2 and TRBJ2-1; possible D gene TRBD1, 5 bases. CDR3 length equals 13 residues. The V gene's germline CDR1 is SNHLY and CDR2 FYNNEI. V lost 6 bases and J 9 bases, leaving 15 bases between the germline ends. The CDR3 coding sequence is TGTGCCAGCAGAGCCCGACAGCTACTTGAGCAGTTCTTC. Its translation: CASRARQLLEQFF.

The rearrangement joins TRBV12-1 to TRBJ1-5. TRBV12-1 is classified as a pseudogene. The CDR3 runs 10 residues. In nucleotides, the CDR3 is TGTGCCAGCCCTTGTCAGCCCCAGCATTTT. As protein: CASPCQPQHF.

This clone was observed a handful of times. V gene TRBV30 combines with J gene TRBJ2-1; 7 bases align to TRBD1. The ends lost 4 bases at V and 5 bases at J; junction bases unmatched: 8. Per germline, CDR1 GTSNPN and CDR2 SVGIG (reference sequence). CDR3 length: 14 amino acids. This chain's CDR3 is CAWNLQGVDNEQFF. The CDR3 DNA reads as TGTGCCTGGAATCTCCAGGGGGTTGACAATGAGCAGTTCTTC.